This TCR beta chain came from a study of cytomegalovirus exposure and HLA in healthy donors. PCR was performed using 60 Vbeta and 13 Jbeta primers. The table came from immunoSEQ multiplex PCR; TCRdb's copy has only in-frame clones and leaves some out. The repertoire holds under 200,000 clones, with about 79% as singletons. Trimming left V 1 base short and J 6 bases short, with 4 bases between. The CDR3 covers 13 residues. Germline CDR1 reads SGHDN; CDR2 reads FVKESK. The source is a man aged 45 to 65 in good health and CMV-seropositive. The chain has TRBV14 and TRBJ1-6, with D unclear. The sample comprised PBMCs. CDR3 protein: CASSQGVNSPLHF. The CDR3 DNA is TGTGCCAGCAGCCAAGGCGTTAATTCACCCCTCCACTTT. Looking up the rest from reference TRBV14 and TRBJ1-6 gives the full variable domain: EAGVTQFPSHSVIEKGQTVTLRCDPISGHDNLYWYRRVMGKEIKFLLHFVKESKQDESGMPNNRFLAERTGGTYSTLKVQPAELEDSGVYFCASSQGVNSPLHFGNGTRLTVT.